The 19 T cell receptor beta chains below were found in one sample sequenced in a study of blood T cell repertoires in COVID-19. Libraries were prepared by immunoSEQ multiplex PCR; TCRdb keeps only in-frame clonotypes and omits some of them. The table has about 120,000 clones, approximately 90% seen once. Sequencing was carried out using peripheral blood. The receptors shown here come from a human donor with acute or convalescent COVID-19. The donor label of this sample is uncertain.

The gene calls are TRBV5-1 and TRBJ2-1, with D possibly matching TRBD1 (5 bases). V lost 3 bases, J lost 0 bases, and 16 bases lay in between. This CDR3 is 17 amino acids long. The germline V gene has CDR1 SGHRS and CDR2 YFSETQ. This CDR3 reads CASSWTTGSSSYNEQFF. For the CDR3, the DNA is TGCGCCAGCAGCTGGACAACAGGTAGCAGCTCCTACAATGAGCAGTTCTTC.

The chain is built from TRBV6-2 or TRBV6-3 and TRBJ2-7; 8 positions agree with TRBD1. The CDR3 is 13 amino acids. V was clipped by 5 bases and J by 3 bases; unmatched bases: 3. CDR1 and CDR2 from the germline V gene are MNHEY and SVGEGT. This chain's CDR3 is CASSRTGLYEQYF. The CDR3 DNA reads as TGTGCCAGCAGTCGGACAGGGCTCTACGAGCAGTACTTC.

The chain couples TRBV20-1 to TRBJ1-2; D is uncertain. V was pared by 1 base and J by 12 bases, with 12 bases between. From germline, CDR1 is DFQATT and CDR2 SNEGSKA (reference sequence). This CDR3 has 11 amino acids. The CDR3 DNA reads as TGCAGTGCTAGAGCTCCGGGAGCAAACACCTTC. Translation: CSARAPGANTF.

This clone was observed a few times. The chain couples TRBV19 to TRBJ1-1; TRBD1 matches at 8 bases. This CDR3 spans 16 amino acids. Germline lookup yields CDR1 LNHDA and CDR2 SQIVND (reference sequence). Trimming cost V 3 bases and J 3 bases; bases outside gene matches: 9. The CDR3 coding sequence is TGTGCCAGTAGTATGGGGACAGGACGTGGCTACACTGAAGCTTTCTTT. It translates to CASSMGTGRGYTEAFF.

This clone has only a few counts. The DNA for the CDR3 is TGTGCCACCAGTGATTTGCACACAGGGGGCCTCGTTACAACTAATGAAAAACTGTTTTTT. Protein sequence: CATSDLHTGGLVTTNEKLFF. The rearrangement joins TRBV24-1 to TRBJ1-4; the match to TRBD1 covers 9 bases. The CDR3 length is 20 residues. The trim removed 0 bases at V and 0 bases at J, leaving 10 bases unmatched. Germline CDR1 reads KGHDR; CDR2 reads SFDVKD.

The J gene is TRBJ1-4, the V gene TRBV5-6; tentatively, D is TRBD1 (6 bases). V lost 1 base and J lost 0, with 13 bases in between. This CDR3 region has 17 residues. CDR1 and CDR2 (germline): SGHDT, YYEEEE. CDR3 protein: CASSLTLGAATNEKLFF. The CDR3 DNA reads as TGTGCCAGCAGCTTGACTCTGGGGGCCGCAACTAATGAAAAACTGTTTTTT.

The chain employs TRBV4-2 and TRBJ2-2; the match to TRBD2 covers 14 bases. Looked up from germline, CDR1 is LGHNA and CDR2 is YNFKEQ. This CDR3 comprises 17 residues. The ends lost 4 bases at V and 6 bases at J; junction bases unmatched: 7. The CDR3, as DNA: TGTGCCAGCAGCCTGGGACTAGCGGGAGTGGGGGCCGGGGAGCTGTTTTTT. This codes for CASSLGLAGVGAGELFF.

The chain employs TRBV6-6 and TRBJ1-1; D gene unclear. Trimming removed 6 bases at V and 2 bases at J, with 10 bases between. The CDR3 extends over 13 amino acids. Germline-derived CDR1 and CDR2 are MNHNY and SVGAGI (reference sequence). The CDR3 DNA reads TGTGCCAGCAGCCGAGGCTCTAACACTGAAGCTTTCTTT. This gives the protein CASSRGSNTEAFF.

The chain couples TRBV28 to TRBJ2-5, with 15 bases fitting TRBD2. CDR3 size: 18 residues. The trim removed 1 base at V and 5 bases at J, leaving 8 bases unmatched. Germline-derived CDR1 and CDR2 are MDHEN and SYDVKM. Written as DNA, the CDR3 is TGTGCCAGCAGTTTATATGGACTAGCGGGAGGGCCGGGTGAGACCCAGTACTTC. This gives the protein CASSLYGLAGGPGETQYF.

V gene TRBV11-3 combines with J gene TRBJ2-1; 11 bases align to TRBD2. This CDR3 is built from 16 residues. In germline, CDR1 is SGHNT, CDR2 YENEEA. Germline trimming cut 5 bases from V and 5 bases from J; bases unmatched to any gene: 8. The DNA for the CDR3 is TGTGCCAGCAGCCACGGACTAGCGGGTTTACACAATGAGCAGTTCTTC. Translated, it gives CASSHGLAGLHNEQFF.

The DNA for the CDR3 is TGTGCCAGCAGTAGAGCGGGAGGCCCGGGAGATACGCAGTATTTT. Translation: CASSRAGGPGDTQYF. V is TRBV28 and J is TRBJ2-3, with TRBD2 matching 9 bases. Germline CDR1 and CDR2: MDHEN and SYDVKM. V lost 5 bases, J lost 5 bases, and 8 bases stayed unmatched. The CDR3 totals 15 residues.

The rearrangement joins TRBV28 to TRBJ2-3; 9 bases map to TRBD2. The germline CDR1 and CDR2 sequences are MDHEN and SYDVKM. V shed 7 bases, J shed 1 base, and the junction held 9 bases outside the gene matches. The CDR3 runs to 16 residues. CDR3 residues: CASNILAGVGTDTQYF. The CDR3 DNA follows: TGTGCCAGCAATATTTTAGCGGGAGTGGGCACAGATACGCAGTATTTT.

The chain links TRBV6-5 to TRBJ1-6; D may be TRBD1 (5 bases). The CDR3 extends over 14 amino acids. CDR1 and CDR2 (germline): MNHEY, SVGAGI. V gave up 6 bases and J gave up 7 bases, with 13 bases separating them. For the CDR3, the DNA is TGTGCCAGCAGAGAGCCTGGGGGGAATTCACCCCTCCACTTT. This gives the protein CASREPGGNSPLHF.

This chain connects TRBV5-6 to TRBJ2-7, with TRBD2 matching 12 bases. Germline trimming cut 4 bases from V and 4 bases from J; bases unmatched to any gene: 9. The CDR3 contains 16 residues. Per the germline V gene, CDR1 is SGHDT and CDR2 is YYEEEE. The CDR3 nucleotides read TGTGCCAGCAGCCGACGCGGACTAGCGGGAAGATACGAGCAGTACTTC. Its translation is CASSRRGLAGRYEQYF.

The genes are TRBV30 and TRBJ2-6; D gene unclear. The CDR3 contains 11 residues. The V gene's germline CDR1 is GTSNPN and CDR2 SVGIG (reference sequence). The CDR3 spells CARSGANVLTF. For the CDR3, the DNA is TGTGCTCGCTCTGGGGCCAACGTCCTGACTTTC.

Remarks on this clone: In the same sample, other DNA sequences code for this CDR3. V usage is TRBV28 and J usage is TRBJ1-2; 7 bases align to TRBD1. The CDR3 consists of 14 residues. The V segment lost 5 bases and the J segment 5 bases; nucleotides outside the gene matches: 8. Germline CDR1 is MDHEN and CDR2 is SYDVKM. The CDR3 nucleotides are TGTGCCAGCAGTCTAGGGGACAGTGGATATGGCTACACCTTC. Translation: CASSLGDSGYGYTF.

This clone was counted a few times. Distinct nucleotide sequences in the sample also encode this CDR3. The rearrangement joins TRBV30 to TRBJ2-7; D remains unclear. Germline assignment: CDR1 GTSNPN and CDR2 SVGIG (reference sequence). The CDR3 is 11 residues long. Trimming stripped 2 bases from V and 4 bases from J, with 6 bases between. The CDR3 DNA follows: TGTGCCTGGAGTCCAGGATACGAGCAGTACTTC. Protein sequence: CAWSPGYEQYF.

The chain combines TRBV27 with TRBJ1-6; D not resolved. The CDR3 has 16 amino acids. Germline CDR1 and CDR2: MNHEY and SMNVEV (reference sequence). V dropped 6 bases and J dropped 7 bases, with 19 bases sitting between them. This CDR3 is CASRSYRGGPNSPLHF. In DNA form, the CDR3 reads TGTGCCAGCAGATCCTACCGAGGAGGACCGAATTCACCCCTCCACTTT.

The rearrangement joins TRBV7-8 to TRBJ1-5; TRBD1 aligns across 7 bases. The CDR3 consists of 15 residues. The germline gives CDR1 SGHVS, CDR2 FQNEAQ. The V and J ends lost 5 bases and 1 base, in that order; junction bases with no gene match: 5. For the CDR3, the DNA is TGTGCCAGCAGCGCAAAGACAGGGAGCAATCAGCCCCAGCATTTT. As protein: CASSAKTGSNQPQHF.